Listed here are 3 T cell receptor beta chains from one sample, sequenced in a study of T cell responses to AZD1222 COVID-19 vaccine. Produced via immunoSEQ multiplex PCR; TCRdb's table is partial and in-frame only. This repertoire shows 100,000 to 150,000 clones, about 90% found once; its top ten account for 1.5% to 2%. The material was peripheral blood, obtained 28 days after the second AZD1222 dose. Receptors originate from an adult who received the AZD1222 COVID-19 vaccine.

The V gene is TRBV10-3, the J gene TRBJ1-3, with 8 bases aligning to TRBD1. The CDR3 is 13 amino acids. V lost 6 bases to trimming and J lost 4 bases; unmatched junction nucleotides: 2. In germline, CDR1 is ENHRY, CDR2 SYGVKD. CDR3 DNA: TGTGCCATCAGGGGACAGGTGGGAAACACCATATATTTT. Translation gives CAIRGQVGNTIYF.

The genes are TRBV9 and TRBJ2-1; 9 positions agree with TRBD2. Trimming at V came to 4 bases and at J to 5 bases, leaving 22 bases not matched to a gene. This CDR3 spans 20 amino acids. Germline CDR1 and CDR2: SGDLS and YYNGEE. The CDR3 loop reads CASSSRVAGVSEWYNNEQFF. CDR3 nucleotides: TGTGCCAGCAGCTCGAGGGTAGCGGGAGTATCGGAGTGGTATAACAATGAGCAGTTCTTC.

The CDR3 spells CAWSWGQDWTEAFF. In nucleotides, the CDR3 is TGTGCCTGGAGCTGGGGACAGGACTGGACTGAAGCTTTCTTT. The J gene is TRBJ1-1, the V gene TRBV30, with TRBD1 matching over 8 bases. The germline V gene encodes CDR1 GTSNPN and CDR2 SVGIG (reference sequence). V was clipped by 3 bases and J by 5 bases; unmatched bases: 8. This CDR3 has 14 amino acids.